This TCR beta chain was captured in a study of cytomegalovirus exposure and HLA in healthy donors. The study, taken as a whole, reports: A later analysis linked a missense DCLRE1C variant to TCR beta V- and J-gene trimming. Accurate HLA-A and HLA-B prediction from TCR beta sequences was reported for most subjects. Most TCR sequences were rare, but some public TCRs occurred in many donors.

The PCR made use of 60 Vbeta and 13 Jbeta primers. Authors' data handling: Later work found 65 million to 100 million unique TCR beta chains, with about 10 million shared. Here immunoSEQ multiplex PCR was the method, and the copy in TCRdb shows in-frame clones only, minus some. That table supplies the V and J calls and clone size; D and trimming were determined from the DNA. Counted here are about 200,000 clones, roughly 85% occurring once; the ten biggest clones make up around 4.3%. This CDR3 is 15 amino acids long. From germline, CDR1 is MNHEY and CDR2 SVGAGI. V shed 5 bases, J shed 5 bases, and the junction held 6 bases outside the gene matches. In regard to this clone: Its specificity is not known.

This TCR derives from a woman in her thirties in good health and CMV-seropositive. This rearrangement joins TRBV6-5 to TRBJ1-1; 12 nucleotides match TRBD1. Material: PBMCs. In DNA form, the CDR3 reads TGTGCCAGCAGTAAGCCGGGACAGGGGGCAACTGAAGCTTTCTTT. It specifies CASSKPGQGATEAFF.